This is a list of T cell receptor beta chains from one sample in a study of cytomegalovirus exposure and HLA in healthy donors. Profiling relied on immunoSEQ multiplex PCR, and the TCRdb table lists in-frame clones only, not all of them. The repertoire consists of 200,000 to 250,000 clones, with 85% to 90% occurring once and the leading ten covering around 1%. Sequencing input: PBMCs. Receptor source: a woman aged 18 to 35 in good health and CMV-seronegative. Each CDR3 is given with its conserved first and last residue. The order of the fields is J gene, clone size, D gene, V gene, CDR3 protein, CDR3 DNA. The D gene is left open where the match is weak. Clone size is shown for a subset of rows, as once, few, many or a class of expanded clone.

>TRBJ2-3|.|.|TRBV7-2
CASSPTGFSTFVSDTQYF
TGTGCCAGCAGCCCTACAGGGTTCTCGACTTTCGTGTCAGATACGCAGTATTTT
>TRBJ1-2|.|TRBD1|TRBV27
CASSLGQGAYGYTF
TGTGCCAGCAGTTTAGGACAGGGGGCCTATGGCTACACCTTC
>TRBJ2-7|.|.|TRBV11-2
CASSLDTGLFYEQYF
TGTGCCAGCAGCTTAGATACAGGGCTCTTCTACGAGCAGTACTTC
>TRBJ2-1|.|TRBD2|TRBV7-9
CASSLMSSGGQSQFF
TGTGCCAGCAGCTTAATGAGTAGCGGGGGACAATCGCAGTTCTTC
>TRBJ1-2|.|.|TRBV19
CASSLTSGFINYGYTF
TGTGCCAGTAGTCTTACGTCGGGGTTTATAAACTATGGCTACACCTTC
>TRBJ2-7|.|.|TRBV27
CASSPTGYYEQYF
TGTGCCAGCAGCCCGACAGGATACTACGAGCAGTACTTC
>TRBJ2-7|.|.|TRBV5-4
CASSQGGAYEQYF
TGTGCCAGCAGCCAAGGGGGGGCTTACGAGCAGTACTTC
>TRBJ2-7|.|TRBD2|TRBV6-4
CPRGVLVYEQYF
TGTCCCCGGGGGGTCTTGGTGTACGAGCAGTACTTC
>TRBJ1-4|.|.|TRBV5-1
CASRSQGSNEKLFF
TGCGCCAGCAGATCACAGGGTTCCAATGAAAAACTGTTTTTT
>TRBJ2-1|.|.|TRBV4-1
CASSQVTGRRNEQFF
TGCGCCAGCAGCCAAGTGACAGGGAGGAGAAATGAGCAGTTCTTC
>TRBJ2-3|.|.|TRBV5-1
CASSPKGVPDTQYF
TGCGCCAGCAGCCCGAAGGGGGTTCCAGATACGCAGTATTTT
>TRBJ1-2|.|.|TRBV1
CTSSPRITGPLSTPYGYTF
TGCACCAGCAGCCCCCGTATAACAGGTCCACTCTCGACGCCTTATGGCTACACCTTC
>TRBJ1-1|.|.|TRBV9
CASSPTGYLNTEAFF
TGTGCCAGCAGCCCAACAGGGTACCTGAACACTGAAGCTTTCTTT
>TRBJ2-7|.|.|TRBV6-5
CARACRRIYEQYF
TGTGCCAGAGCTTGCCGTCGTATCTACGAGCAGTACTTC
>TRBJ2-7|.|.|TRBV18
CASSPFHGALSYEQYF
TGTGCCAGCTCACCATTTCACGGAGCCCTATCCTACGAGCAGTACTTC
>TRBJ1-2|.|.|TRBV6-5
CASSRTGSPYGYTF
TGTGCCAGCAGTCGCACAGGGAGTCCCTATGGCTACACCTTC
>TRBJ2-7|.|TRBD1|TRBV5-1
CASSSYTGQIYEQYF
TGCGCCAGCAGCTCATATACGGGACAGATCTACGAGCAGTACTTC
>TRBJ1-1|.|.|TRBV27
CASSSPRGTEAFF
TGTGCCAGCAGTTCTCCCCGCGGAACTGAAGCTTTCTTT
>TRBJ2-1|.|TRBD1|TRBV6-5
CASSYGQGLDNEQFF
TGTGCCAGCAGTTACGGACAGGGACTGGACAATGAGCAGTTCTTC
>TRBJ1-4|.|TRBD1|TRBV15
CATSPDRAGNEKLFF
TGTGCCACCAGCCCGGACAGGGCCGGGAATGAAAAACTGTTTTTT
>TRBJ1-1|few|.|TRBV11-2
CASSLVDGTSRAFF
TGTGCCAGCAGCTTAGTTGACGGGACATCGAGGGCTTTCTTT
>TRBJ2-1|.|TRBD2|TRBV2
CASSESSGGYNEQFF
TGTGCCAGCAGTGAATCGAGCGGGGGCTACAATGAGCAGTTCTTC
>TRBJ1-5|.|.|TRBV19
CASSIEGALFNQPQHF
TGTGCCAGTAGTATAGAAGGAGCTCTCTTCAATCAGCCCCAGCATTTT
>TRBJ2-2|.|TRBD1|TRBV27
CASSWVLRTGGTGELFF
TGTGCCAGCAGTTGGGTTCTCCGGACAGGGGGCACCGGGGAGCTGTTTTTT
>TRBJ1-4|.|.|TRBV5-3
CARSLAWGVNEKLFF
TGTGCCAGAAGCTTGGCCTGGGGGGTTAATGAAAAACTGTTTTTT
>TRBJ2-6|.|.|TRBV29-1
CSAEQGPGANVLTF
TGCAGCGCCGAACAGGGTCCTGGGGCCAACGTCCTGACTTTC
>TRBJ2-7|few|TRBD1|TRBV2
CASKGAKVSSYEQYF
TGTGCCAGCAAGGGGGCGAAAGTGAGCTCCTACGAGCAGTACTTC
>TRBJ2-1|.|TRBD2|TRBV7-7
CASSLFTSGSSYNEQFF
TGTGCCAGCAGCTTATTTACTAGCGGGAGCTCCTACAATGAGCAGTTCTTC
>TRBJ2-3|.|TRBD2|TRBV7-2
CASSPGHGRSADTQYF
TGTGCCAGCAGCCCAGGACACGGGAGGAGCGCAGATACGCAGTATTTT
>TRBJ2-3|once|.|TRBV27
CASSAQLVTRDTQYF
TGTGCCAGCAGTGCCCAACTAGTTACTAGAGATACGCAGTATTTT
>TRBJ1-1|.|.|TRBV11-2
CASSFPGHPNTEAFF
TGTGCCAGCAGCTTCCCAGGACACCCGAACACTGAAGCTTTCTTT
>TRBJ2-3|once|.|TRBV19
CASTVQGADTQYF
TGTGCCAGTACAGTACAAGGGGCAGATACGCAGTATTTT
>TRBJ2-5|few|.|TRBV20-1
CSAFRQETQYF
TGCAGTGCGTTCCGGCAAGAGACCCAGTACTTC
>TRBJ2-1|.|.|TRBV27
CASSFSRNNEQFF
TGTGCCAGCAGTTTTTCCAGGAACAATGAGCAGTTCTTC
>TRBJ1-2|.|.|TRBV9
CASSALQGPVYGYTF
TGTGCCAGCAGCGCCCTCCAGGGTCCTGTCTATGGCTACACCTTC
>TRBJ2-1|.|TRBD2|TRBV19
CASRGTSGRSYNEQFF
TGTGCCAGTAGGGGGACTAGCGGGCGCTCCTACAATGAGCAGTTCTTC
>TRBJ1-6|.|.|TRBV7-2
CASSLVPGYNSPLHF
TGTGCCAGCAGCTTAGTCCCGGGCTATAATTCACCCCTCCACTTT
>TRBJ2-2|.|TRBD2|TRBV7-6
CASKVGSSGTSGELFF
TGTGCCAGCAAGGTGGGATCTAGCGGGACAAGCGGGGAGCTGTTTTTT
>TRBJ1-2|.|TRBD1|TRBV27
CASRDRQGANYGYTF
TGTGCCAGCAGGGATCGACAGGGGGCTAACTATGGCTACACCTTC
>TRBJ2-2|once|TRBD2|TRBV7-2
CASSLGPSGKDGELFF
TGTGCCAGCAGCTTAGGTCCTAGCGGGAAAGACGGGGAGCTGTTTTTT
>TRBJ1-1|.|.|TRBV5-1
CASTLTGLDTEAFF
TGCGCCAGCACCCTTACAGGGTTAGACACTGAAGCTTTCTTT
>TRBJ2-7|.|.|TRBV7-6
CASSFRGSEQYF
TGTGCCAGCAGCTTTAGAGGGTCCGAGCAGTACTTC
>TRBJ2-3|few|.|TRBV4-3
CASSQDVGGSDTQYF
TGCGCCAGCAGCCAAGATGTAGGGGGATCAGATACGCAGTATTTT